The rows below give T cell receptor beta chains drawn from one sample of a study of T cell responses to AZD1222 COVID-19 vaccine. Assay: immunoSEQ multiplex PCR; the TCRdb copy retains only in-frame clones and omits some. The sample includes 75,000 to 95,000 clones, 92% of them seen just once. Here the sequenced sample was peripheral blood, taken on day 0 of MenACWY control vaccination. These receptor sequences come from an adult in good health. The CDR3 runs from the conserved cysteine through the conserved F or W. A D gene is named only where the DNA matches it firmly. Only some rows state a clone size, as once, few, many or a class for expanded clones.

clone size	V gene	CDR3 length	J gene	D gene	CDR3 DNA	CDR3 protein
NA	TRBV28	11	TRBJ2-7	NA	TGTGCCAGCATTTACGGGTACGAGCAGTACTTC	CASIYGYEQYF
NA	TRBV5-5	13	TRBJ1-1	NA	TGTGCCAGCAGCTGGGGCGGTAACACTGAAGCTTTCTTT	CASSWGGNTEAFF
NA	TRBV6-6	14	TRBJ2-2	NA	TGTGCCAGCAGTTATGGGACGGACACCGGGGAGCTGTTTTTT	CASSYGTDTGELFF
NA	TRBV24-1	17	TRBJ2-5	TRBD1	TGTGCCACCAGTGACCCAAACAGACAGGGGTGGGCAGGAGGCCAGTACTTC	CATSDPNRQGWAGGQYF
NA	TRBV5-1	15	TRBJ2-1	NA	TGCGCCAGCAGCTTGGTGGCAGGGATCCACAATGAGCAGTTCTTC	CASSLVAGIHNEQFF
NA	TRBV6-2/TRBV6-3	16	TRBJ2-6	NA	TGTGCCAGCAGTCAAGGACGGTTCTCTGGGGCCAACGTCCTGACTTTC	CASSQGRFSGANVLTF
once	TRBV19	15	TRBJ1-5	NA	TGTGCCAGTAGTATAGAACAAATTAGCAATCAGCCCCAGCATTTT	CASSIEQISNQPQHF
NA	TRBV7-8	16	TRBJ1-1	TRBD1	TGTGCCAGCAGCTTAACAGGGGCACCATTGAACACTGAAGCTTTCTTT	CASSLTGAPLNTEAFF
NA	TRBV19	12	TRBJ2-3	NA	TGTGCCAGTAGTTCCCGCACAGATACGCAGTATTTT	CASSSRTDTQYF
NA	TRBV18	15	TRBJ2-1	NA	TGTGCCAGCTCACCAACCAGGGCTACTAACAATGAGCAGTTCTTC	CASSPTRATNNEQFF
NA	TRBV5-8	16	TRBJ1-4	NA	TGTGCCAGCAGCTACGGGACGGGGGCAACTAATGAAAAACTGTTTTTT	CASSYGTGATNEKLFF
NA	TRBV7-3	15	TRBJ2-1	TRBD2	TGTGCCAGCAGCTTAAGGCTAGCGGGACACAATGAGCAGTTCTTC	CASSLRLAGHNEQFF
few	TRBV6-5	13	TRBJ2-7	NA	TGTGCCAGCAGGTCTACAGGGCCCGGGGAGCAGTACTTC	CASRSTGPGEQYF
NA	TRBV28	15	TRBJ2-2	TRBD2	TGTGCCAGCAGCCTGGGGGGGGTGAACACCGGGGAGCTGTTTTTT	CASSLGGVNTGELFF
NA	TRBV5-1	15	TRBJ1-4	NA	TGCGCCAGCAGCCCTATACAAGGGACGGGTGAAAAACTGTTTTTT	CASSPIQGTGEKLFF
NA	TRBV4-2	15	TRBJ2-3	NA	TGTGCCAGCAGCCAAGCTGCGACTAGCACAGATACGCAGTATTTT	CASSQAATSTDTQYF
NA	TRBV6-6	12	TRBJ2-7	NA	TGTGCCAGCAGGGTGGGTTCCTACGAGCAGTACTTC	CASRVGSYEQYF
NA	TRBV6-5	15	TRBJ2-7	TRBD1	TGTGCCAGCAGCCGGGGACAGGGGACCCCCTACGAGCAGTACTTC	CASSRGQGTPYEQYF
NA	TRBV27	15	TRBJ1-5	TRBD1	TGTGCCAGCAGTTCGACAGGGTTGGGCAATCAGCCCCAGCATTTT	CASSSTGLGNQPQHF
NA	TRBV3-1/TRBV3-2	15	TRBJ1-6	NA	TGTGCCAGCAGCCAACCAGACAGGTGGGGATCACCCCTCCACTTT	CASSQPDRWGSPLHF
NA	TRBV7-2	13	TRBJ2-3	NA	TGTGCCAGCAGCCCCACGGGCACAGATACGCAGTATTTT	CASSPTGTDTQYF
NA	TRBV7-3	16	TRBJ1-2	TRBD1	TGTGCCAGCAGCTTAGGGGATCGACAGGGCGGACGCGGCTACACCTTC	CASSLGDRQGGRGYTF
once	TRBV18	15	TRBJ2-7	TRBD1	TGTGCCAGCTCACCCGGGACAGGGACTTCCTACGAGCAGTACTTC	CASSPGTGTSYEQYF
NA	TRBV28	12	TRBJ1-3	NA	TGTGCCAGCAGTTTACTCGGAAACACCATATATTTT	CASSLLGNTIYF
NA	TRBV7-5	14	TRBJ2-7	NA	TGTGTCAGAAGCTCTTACAGGGTTCAGTACGAGCAGTACTTC	CVRSSYRVQYEQYF
NA	TRBV19	14	TRBJ2-7	TRBD1	TGTGCCGTTACTCCGCCCGGGACAGAGTACGAGCAGTACTTC	CAVTPPGTEYEQYF
NA	TRBV29-1	14	TRBJ2-3	NA	TGCAGCGTTGGTCCGCCAGGAGCGACAGATACGCAGTATTTT	CSVGPPGATDTQYF
once	TRBV12-3/TRBV12-4	13	TRBJ1-2	NA	TGTGCCAGCAGACAGACACGGGTCGACGGCTACACCTTC	CASRQTRVDGYTF
once	TRBV6-1	16	TRBJ2-6	TRBD1	TGTGCCAGCAGTGACCGACAGGGGCCCGGGGCCAACGTCCTGACTTTC	CASSDRQGPGANVLTF
NA	TRBV3-1/TRBV3-2	17	TRBJ2-7	TRBD2	TGTGCCAGCAGCCAAGATGGACCAAGCGGGAGTCGCGCCGAGCAGTACTTC	CASSQDGPSGSRAEQYF
NA	TRBV29-1	13	TRBJ2-7	TRBD2	TGCAGCGTTGAAGGGCGGGAGCGGCTCGAGCAGTACTTC	CSVEGRERLEQYF
NA	TRBV7-2	14	TRBJ2-3	NA	TGTGCCAGCAGCGCCCTTGGCAGACCTGATACGCAGTATTTT	CASSALGRPDTQYF
NA	TRBV7-9	17	TRBJ2-7	TRBD1	TGTGCCAGCAGCTTAGCTGGGGACAGTAGAAAAAGCTACGAGCAGTACTTC	CASSLAGDSRKSYEQYF
NA	TRBV4-3	16	TRBJ1-4	NA	TGCGCCAGCAGCCAAGAGGCGAAAAGTCGTGGGGAAAAACTGTTTTTT	CASSQEAKSRGEKLFF
NA	TRBV27	15	TRBJ2-1	NA	TGTGCCAGCAGTCTCAGGGCTAGCTCCTACAATGAGCAGTTCTTC	CASSLRASSYNEQFF
NA	TRBV2	15	TRBJ2-3	NA	TGTGCCAGCAGTGGACCAGGGGTGAGGGCAGATACGCAGTATTTT	CASSGPGVRADTQYF
NA	TRBV6-1	16	TRBJ1-5	NA	TGTGCCAGCAGTGAAGCGTCGATACTAAGCAATCAGCCCCAGCATTTT	CASSEASILSNQPQHF
NA	TRBV27	15	TRBJ1-5	NA	TGTGCCAGCAGTTTATCGTTTGATAGCAATCAGCCCCAGCATTTT	CASSLSFDSNQPQHF
few	TRBV6-5	15	TRBJ1-2	NA	TGTGCCAGCCTAGGATATTGGGAGCAAAACTATGGCTACACCTTC	CASLGYWEQNYGYTF
NA	TRBV11-3	16	TRBJ2-1	TRBD2	TGTGCCAGCAGCTTAGTGGGACTAGCGGGGAGAAATGAGCAGTTCTTC	CASSLVGLAGRNEQFF
NA	TRBV3-1/TRBV3-2	16	TRBJ2-5	TRBD1	TGTGCCAGCAGCCAAGCACAAACAGGGGGCAGGGAGACCCAGTACTTC	CASSQAQTGGRETQYF
NA	TRBV6-2/TRBV6-3	15	TRBJ2-1	TRBD2	TGTGCCAGCAGTGACGCTCGGGATAGCGGGAGGGAGCAGTTCTTC	CASSDARDSGREQFF
NA	TRBV6-5	12	TRBJ1-5	NA	TGTGCCAGCAGTTCTCCGGGAACCCCCCAGCATTTT	CASSSPGTPQHF
NA	TRBV7-6	20	TRBJ2-1	TRBD2	TGTGCCAGCAGCCCCAGAGTTGTCAGTAGCGGGGGAAGCTCCTACAATGAGCAGTTCTTC	CASSPRVVSSGGSSYNEQFF
NA	TRBV3-1/TRBV3-2	14	TRBJ2-1	TRBD1	TGTGCCAGCAGACTACAGGGGGGTGGCAATGAGCAGTTCTTC	CASRLQGGGNEQFF
few	TRBV7-2	14	TRBJ2-5	NA	TGTGCCAGCAGCTTGAGCACCCTCCAAGAGACCCAGTACTTC	CASSLSTLQETQYF
NA	TRBV30	13	TRBJ2-7	NA	TGTGCCGGGACTCGGGACAGCACCTACGAGCAGTACTTC	CAGTRDSTYEQYF
NA	TRBV28	16	TRBJ2-5	TRBD1	TGTGCCAGCAGTTTATACCGGACAGGGGCAGGAGAGACCCAGTACTTC	CASSLYRTGAGETQYF
NA	TRBV6-5	11	TRBJ1-1	NA	TGTGCCAGCAACCAGGGACTTGAAGCTTTCTTT	CASNQGLEAFF
NA	TRBV5-1	18	TRBJ1-4	TRBD1	TGCGCCAGCAGCTTGGTCGCAGGGGGCATCGGAGGTAATGAAAAACTGTTTTTT	CASSLVAGGIGGNEKLFF
NA	TRBV7-2	14	TRBJ1-3	NA	TGTGCCAGCAGCCACGGGGATTCTGGAAACACCATATATTTT	CASSHGDSGNTIYF
NA	TRBV27	15	TRBJ1-5	TRBD1	TGTGCCAGCAGTTTATTGGCAGGGGGCGGTCAGCCCCAGCATTTT	CASSLLAGGGQPQHF
NA	TRBV10-1	18	TRBJ1-1	NA	TGCGCCAGCAGCAATGAGACCCTAATGAAATCCTCTCACACTGAAGCTTTCTTT	CASSNETLMKSSHTEAFF
NA	TRBV15	15	TRBJ1-1	NA	TGTGCCACCAGCAGAGAGGCGGGGAAGAACACTGAAGCTTTCTTT	CATSREAGKNTEAFF
few	TRBV6-5	13	TRBJ1-5	TRBD1	TGTGCCAGCAGGCTCGACAGGGGTCAGCCCCAGCATTTT	CASRLDRGQPQHF